This TCR beta chain was captured in a study of T-cell reconstitution after alpha-beta-depleted transplantation in children. CDR3 length equals 16 residues. Trimming cost V 4 bases and J 3 bases; bases outside gene matches: 11. Germline assignment: CDR1 ENHRY and CDR2 SYGVKD. Construction of the TCRbeta library involved unique molecular identifiers. Each CDR3 protein is one row after TCRdb ran MiXCR on the PCR reads. This sample has a few hundred thousand distinct CDR3 sequences, with more than 7.5% found just once. This clonotype was counted at least ten times. The material was PBMCs from the stem cell graft donor, obtained from the stem cell graft. The TCR originated in a human donor who donated a stem cell graft to a child with SCID. The rearrangement uses TRBV10-3 and TRBJ2-7; 8 bases line up with TRBD2. CDR3 DNA sequence: TGTGCCATCAGTGGCCCTTGGGCGGGGGGCCTCTACGAGCAGTACTTC. The encoded protein is CAISGPWAGGLYEQYF.